The 22 T cell receptor beta chains below all came from one sample that was sequenced in a study of shared clonotypes between healthy human individuals. Profiled with immunoSEQ multiplex PCR; TCRdb holds only in-frame clones, not every one. This table holds 400,000 to 600,000 clones, approximately 94% found once. Source material: naive CD4+ T cells sorted from blood. Subset specified: CD45RA+ positively selected. The receptors derive from a woman in her twenties or thirties in good health.

The J gene is TRBJ2-5, the V gene TRBV18; TRBD1 aligns across 9 bases. Germline V gene lookup returns CDR1 KGHSH and CDR2 LQKENI. This CDR3 contains 15 residues. The V and J ends lost 3 bases and 4 bases, in that order; junction bases with no gene match: 6. CDR3 protein: CASSPPGQGGETQYF. CDR3 nucleotide sequence: TGTGCCAGCTCACCTCCGGGACAGGGAGGAGAGACCCAGTACTTC.

This chain connects TRBV7-9 to TRBJ2-7, with 9 bases that match TRBD2. Germline CDR1 reads SEHNR; CDR2 reads FQNEAQ (reference sequence). CDR3 length equals 17 residues. J lost 0 bases, V lost 1 base, and 7 bases had no gene match. In DNA form, the CDR3 reads TGTGCCAGCAGCTTAGGGGCTAGCGGGACGAGCTCCTACGAGCAGTACTTC. Residues: CASSLGASGTSSYEQYF. The complete variable domain, with remaining parts taken from reference TRBV7-9 and TRBJ2-7, reads DTGVSQNPRHKITKRGQNVTFRCDPISEHNRLYWYRQTLGQGPEFLTYFQNEAQLEKSRLLSDRFSAERPKGSFSTLEIQRTEQGDSAMYLCASSLGASGTSSYEQYFGPGTRLTVT.

This clone was seen only a few times. V usage is TRBV10-2 and J usage is TRBJ2-5; D is perhaps TRBD1 (5 bases). Trimming removed 8 bases at V and 5 bases at J, with 12 bases between. Germline CDR1 is WSHSY and CDR2 is SAAADI. The CDR3 has 12 amino acids. The CDR3 coding sequence is TGCGCCAGCGGTTGGAAGGGGGAGACCCAGTACTTC. This sequence encodes CASGWKGETQYF.

This sequence joins TRBV28 and TRBJ2-5; D remains unclear. The germline V gene encodes CDR1 MDHEN and CDR2 SYDVKM. The CDR3 has 12 residues. V was trimmed by 8 bases and J by 2 bases, leaving 9 bases between them. CDR3 region: CASRATQETQYF. The CDR3 DNA sequence: TGTGCCAGCCGGGCGACGCAAGAGACCCAGTACTTC.

V gene TRBV7-9 combines with J gene TRBJ2-5; 9 nucleotides agree with TRBD1. The CDR3 runs 16 residues. Trimming cost V 5 bases and J 3 bases; bases outside gene matches: 10. Germline CDR1 SEHNR, CDR2 FQNEAQ (reference sequence). The CDR3 sequence: CASSQGTGSSKETQYF. The CDR3 region has the DNA TGTGCCAGCAGCCAGGGGACAGGGTCATCAAAAGAGACCCAGTACTTC.

The chain is built from TRBV5-6 and TRBJ2-6, with D unresolved. Trimming removed 2 bases at V and 3 bases at J, with 9 bases between. The CDR3 totals 15 residues. CDR1 and CDR2 (germline): SGHDT, YYEEEE. CDR3 sequence reads: CASSFRRSGANVLTF. For the CDR3, the DNA is TGTGCCAGCAGCTTCAGGCGGAGTGGGGCCAACGTCCTGACTTTC.

The V and J genes are TRBV18 and TRBJ1-1; no firm D call. V gave up 0 bases and J gave up 6 bases, with 8 bases separating them. The CDR3 consists of 13 residues. Germline loops: CDR1 KGHSH, CDR2 LQKENI. In DNA, the CDR3 is TGTGCCAGCTCACCACCGTTCCGGGCTGAAGCTTTCTTT. Residues: CASSPPFRAEAFF.

V gene TRBV29-1 combines with J gene TRBJ1-4, with D possibly matching TRBD1 (5 bases). The CDR3 is made up of 15 amino acids. V was cut by 6 bases and J by 0 bases, with 14 bases left in between. The germline CDR1 and CDR2 sequences are SQVTM and ANQGSEA. CDR3 region: CSVLGTPATNEKLFF. In DNA, the CDR3 is TGCAGCGTACTAGGGACCCCGGCAACTAATGAAAAACTGTTTTTT.

The rearrangement links TRBV11-3 to TRBJ1-1; no reliable D call. This CDR3 has 12 amino acids. Trimming took 1 base from V and 6 from J, leaving 6 bases between them. Germline loops: CDR1 SGHNT, CDR2 YENEEA. As DNA, the CDR3 is TGTGCCAGCAGCTTAGGGACTTCTGAAGCTTTCTTT. Amino acids: CASSLGTSEAFF.

This chain links TRBV6-4 with TRBJ1-1, with unresolved D. Germline values: CDR1 MRHNA, CDR2 SNTAGT. CDR3 length: 12 amino acids. The ends were cut back, 10 bases at V and 8 bases at J, with 17 bases in the middle. CDR3 amino acids: CANVIRVGEAFF. The CDR3 DNA reads as TGTGCCAACGTTATTCGGGTCGGGGAAGCTTTCTTT.

The gene calls are TRBV6-1 and TRBJ2-3, with 10 bases that match TRBD2. The V and J ends lost 5 bases and 4 bases, in that order; junction bases with no gene match: 0. CDR1 and CDR2 (germline): MNHNS, SASEGT. There are 13 residues in the CDR3. In DNA, the CDR3 is TGTGCCAGCAGTCTAGCGGGAGCAGATACGCAGTATTTT. It specifies CASSLAGADTQYF.

This CDR3 reads CASSLISRDTQYF. Written as DNA, the CDR3 is TGTGCCAGCAGCTTAATCTCTCGAGATACGCAGTATTTT. The chain recombines TRBV13 with TRBJ2-3; D ambiguous. The germline CDR1 and CDR2 sequences are PRHDT and FYEKMQ (reference sequence). With 2 bases removed from V and 5 bases from J, the gap between germline ends came to 8 bases. This CDR3 has 13 residues. Combining the CDR3 with reference TRBV13 and TRBJ2-3 gives the whole variable domain AAGVIQSPRHLIKEKRETATLKCYPIPRHDTVYWYQQGPGQDPQFLISFYEKMQSDKGSIPDRFSAQQFSDYHSELNMSSLELGDSALYFCASSLISRDTQYFGPGTRLTVL.

The genes are TRBV9 and TRBJ2-2; maybe TRBD2 (6 bases). CDR3 length: 16 residues. V lost 0 bases and J lost 3, with 12 bases in between. The V gene's germline CDR1 is SGDLS and CDR2 YYNGEE. CDR3 in DNA: TGTGCCAGCAGCGTAGTAGTAGCGGAATACACCGGGGAGCTGTTTTTT. Protein product: CASSVVVAEYTGELFF.

The rearrangement joins TRBV28 to TRBJ1-5; D gene uncertain. V was clipped by 3 bases and J by 7 bases, with 7 bases between them. The CDR3 is 12 residues long. Germline V CDR1 and CDR2: MDHEN, SYDVKM. CDR3 nucleotide sequence: TGTGCCAGCAGTTTTGCCAGCCAGCCCCAGCATTTT. Its protein product is CASSFASQPQHF.

Notes on this clone: Other nucleotide sequences in the sample specify the same CDR3. The chain is built from TRBV28 and TRBJ2-7; D uncertain. The V and J ends lost 8 bases and 1 base respectively, with 12 bases between them. Per the germline V gene, CDR1 is MDHEN and CDR2 is SYDVKM. CDR3 length: 13 amino acids. DNA of the CDR3: TGTGCCAGCCGAGGCACCTCGTCCTACGAGCAGTACTTC. This sequence encodes CASRGTSSYEQYF.

This CDR3 reads CASSETLALGGAYEQYF. DNA of the CDR3: TGCGCCAGCAGTGAGACCCTAGCGTTGGGAGGAGCCTACGAGCAGTACTTC. The chain recombines TRBV10-2 with TRBJ2-7, with D possibly being TRBD2 (6 bases). The V gene lost 2 bases and the J gene lost 2 bases, with 19 bases spanning the gap. The germline gives CDR1 WSHSY, CDR2 SAAADI. The CDR3 is 17 amino acids.

The chain employs TRBV27 and TRBJ2-6; D remains ambiguous. The germline V gene encodes CDR1 MNHEY and CDR2 SMNVEV (reference sequence). Trimming cost V 6 bases and J 4 bases, with 7 bases left between them. The CDR3 runs 13 residues. The CDR3: CASSRLGANVLTF. The CDR3 DNA is TGTGCCAGCAGCCGACTGGGGGCCAACGTCCTGACTTTC.

The V and J genes are TRBV6-5 and TRBJ2-7; 12 nucleotides agree with TRBD1. The CDR3 consists of 15 residues. Germline V gives CDR1 MNHEY, CDR2 SVGAGI. Trimming took 5 bases from V and 4 from J; bases not matched to a gene: 6. CDR3 nucleotide sequence: TGTGCCAGCAGTAAACCGGGACAGGGGGCTTACGAGCAGTACTTC. It encodes CASSKPGQGAYEQYF.

This clone was detected once. J is TRBJ2-1 and V is TRBV5-1; D is perhaps TRBD1 (5 bases). The germline gives CDR1 SGHRS, CDR2 YFSETQ. CDR3 length: 11 amino acids. V lost 4 bases and J lost 9, with 8 bases in between. The CDR3 reads CASSGAREQFF. The CDR3 DNA reads TGCGCCAGCAGCGGGGCTCGTGAGCAGTTCTTC.

On this clone itself: One end of the junction fails to match germline, which may point to a read error. The V call is TRBV11-2, the J call TRBJ2-7; no definite D call. Germline CDR1 SGHAT, CDR2 FQNNGV. This CDR3 is built from 13 residues. The DNA for the CDR3 is TGTGCCAGCAGCTCACCTCGCCGGGCTCTAAAGGACTTC. It specifies CASSSPRRALKDF.

The J gene is TRBJ2-2, the V gene TRBV27, with TRBD1 matching 9 bases. V dropped 6 bases and J dropped 3; count of bases not matched to a gene: 11. CDR1 is MNHEY and CDR2 is SMNVEV in the germline V gene (reference sequence). The CDR3 has 17 amino acids. The CDR3 protein is CASRGLATGGHTGELFF. CDR3 DNA sequence: TGTGCCAGCAGGGGGCTAGCGACAGGGGGGCACACCGGGGAGCTGTTTTTT.

This clone was counted a single time. CDR3 sequence: CASSLQGYTEAFF. CDR3 in DNA: TGTGCCAGCAGTCTACAAGGGTACACTGAAGCTTTCTTT. V is TRBV28 and J is TRBJ1-1, with unresolved D. Per germline, CDR1 MDHEN and CDR2 SYDVKM. V was shortened by 5 bases and J by 3 bases, with 10 bases between the two germline ends. The CDR3 is 13 amino acids.